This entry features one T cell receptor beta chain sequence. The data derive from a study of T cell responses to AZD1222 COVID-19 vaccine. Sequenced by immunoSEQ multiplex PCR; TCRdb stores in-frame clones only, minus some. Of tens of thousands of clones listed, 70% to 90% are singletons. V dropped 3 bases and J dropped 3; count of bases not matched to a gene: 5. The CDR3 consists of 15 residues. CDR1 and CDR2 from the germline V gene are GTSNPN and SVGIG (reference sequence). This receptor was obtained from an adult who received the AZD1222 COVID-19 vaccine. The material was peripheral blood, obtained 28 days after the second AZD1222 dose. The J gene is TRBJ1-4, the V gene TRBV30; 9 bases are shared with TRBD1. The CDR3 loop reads CAWRTQGAANEKLFF. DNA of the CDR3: TGTGCCTGGAGGACACAGGGGGCGGCTAATGAAAAACTGTTTTTT. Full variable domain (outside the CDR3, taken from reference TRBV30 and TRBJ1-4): SQTIHQWPATLVQPVGSPLSLECTVEGTSNPNLYWYRQAAGRGLQLLFYSVGIGQISSEVPQNLSASRPQDRQFILSSKKLLLSDSGFYLCAWRTQGAANEKLFFGSGTQLSVL.